This TCR beta chain came from a study of blood T cell repertoires in COVID-19. Some clones are missing from TCRdb's copy, which holds only in-frame ones; the method was immunoSEQ multiplex PCR. The sample has roughly 250,000 clones, approximately 90% seen once; the top ten hold approximately 2.2%. The sequenced material came from peripheral blood. The receptor comes from a woman aged 40 to 50 who had recovered from COVID-19.

The CDR3 nucleotides are TGTGCCAGCACCGACAGACGGGCAGATACGCAGTATTTT. Its translation is CASTDRRADTQYF. The V call is TRBV5-4, the J call TRBJ2-3, with D possibly matching TRBD1 (5 bases). In germline, CDR1 is SGHNT, CDR2 YYREEE (reference sequence). V lost 6 bases to trimming and J lost 4 bases, with 12 bases between them. The CDR3 length is 13 residues.